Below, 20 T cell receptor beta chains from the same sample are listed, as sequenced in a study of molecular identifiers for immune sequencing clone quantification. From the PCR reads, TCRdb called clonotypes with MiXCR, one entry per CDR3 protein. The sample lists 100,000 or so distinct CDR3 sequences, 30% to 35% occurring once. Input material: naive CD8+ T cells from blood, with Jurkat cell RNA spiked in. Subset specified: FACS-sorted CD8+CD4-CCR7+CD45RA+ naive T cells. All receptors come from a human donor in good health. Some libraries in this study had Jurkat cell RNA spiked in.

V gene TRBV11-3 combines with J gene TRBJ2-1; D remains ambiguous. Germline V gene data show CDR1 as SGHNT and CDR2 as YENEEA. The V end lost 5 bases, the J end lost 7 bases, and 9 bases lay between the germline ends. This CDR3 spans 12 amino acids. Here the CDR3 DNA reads TGTGCCAGCAGCCAGAGGCGAAATGAGCAGTTCTTC. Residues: CASSQRRNEQFF.

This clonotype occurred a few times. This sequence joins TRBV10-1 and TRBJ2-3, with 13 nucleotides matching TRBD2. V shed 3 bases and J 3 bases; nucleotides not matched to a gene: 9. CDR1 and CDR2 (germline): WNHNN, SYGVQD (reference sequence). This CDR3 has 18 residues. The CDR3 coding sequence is TGCGCCAGCAGTGAAGTGAGGACTAGCGGGAGCCAGACAGATACGCAGTATTTT. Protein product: CASSEVRTSGSQTDTQYF.

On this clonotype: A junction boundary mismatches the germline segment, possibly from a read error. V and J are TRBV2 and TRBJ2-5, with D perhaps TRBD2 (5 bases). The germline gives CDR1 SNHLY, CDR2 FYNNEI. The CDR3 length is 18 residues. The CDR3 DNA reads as TGTGCCAGCAGGGAAGCGCTCCCCTTGGCAGGACTGGAGGAGACCCAGTACTTC. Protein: CASREALPLAGLEETQYF.

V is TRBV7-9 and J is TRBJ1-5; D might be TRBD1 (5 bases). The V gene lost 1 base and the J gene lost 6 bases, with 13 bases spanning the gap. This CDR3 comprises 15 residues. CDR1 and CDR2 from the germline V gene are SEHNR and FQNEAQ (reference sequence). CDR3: CASSLEAGLGQPQHF. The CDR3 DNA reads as TGTGCCAGCAGCTTAGAAGCGGGGCTTGGTCAGCCCCAGCATTTT.

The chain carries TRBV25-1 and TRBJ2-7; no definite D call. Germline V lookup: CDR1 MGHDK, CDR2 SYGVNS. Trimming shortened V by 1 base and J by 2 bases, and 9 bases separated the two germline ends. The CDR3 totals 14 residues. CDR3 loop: CASSEWSRAYEQYF. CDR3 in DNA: TGTGCCAGCAGTGAATGGTCCCGCGCCTACGAGCAGTACTTC.

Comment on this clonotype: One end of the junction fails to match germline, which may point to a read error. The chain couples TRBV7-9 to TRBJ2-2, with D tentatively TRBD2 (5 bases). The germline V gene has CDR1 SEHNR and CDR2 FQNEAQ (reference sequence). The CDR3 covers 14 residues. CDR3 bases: TGTGCCAGCAGCTTAGCCCGATACACCGGGGAGCTGATATTT. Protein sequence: CASSLARYTGELIF.

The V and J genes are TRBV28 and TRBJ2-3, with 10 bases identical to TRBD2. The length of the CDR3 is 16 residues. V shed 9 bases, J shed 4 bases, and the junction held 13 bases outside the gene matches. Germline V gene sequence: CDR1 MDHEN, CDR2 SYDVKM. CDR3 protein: CARSPPSGGAADTQYF. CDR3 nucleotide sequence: TGTGCCAGAAGTCCTCCGAGCGGGGGGGCAGCAGATACGCAGTATTTT.

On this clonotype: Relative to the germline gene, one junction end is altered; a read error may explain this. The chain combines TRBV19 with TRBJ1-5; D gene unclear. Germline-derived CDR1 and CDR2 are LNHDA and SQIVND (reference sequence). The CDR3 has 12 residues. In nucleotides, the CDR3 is TGTGCCAGTAGTATAGGCGGCCGGCCCCAGCAATTT. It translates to CASSIGGRPQQF.

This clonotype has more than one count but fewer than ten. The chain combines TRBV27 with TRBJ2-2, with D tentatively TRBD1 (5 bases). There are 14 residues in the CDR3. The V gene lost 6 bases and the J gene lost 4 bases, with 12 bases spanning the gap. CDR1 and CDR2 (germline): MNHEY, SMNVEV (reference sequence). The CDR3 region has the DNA TGTGCCAGCAGAATCCAGGGTAGCACCGGGGAGCTGTTTTTT. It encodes CASRIQGSTGELFF.

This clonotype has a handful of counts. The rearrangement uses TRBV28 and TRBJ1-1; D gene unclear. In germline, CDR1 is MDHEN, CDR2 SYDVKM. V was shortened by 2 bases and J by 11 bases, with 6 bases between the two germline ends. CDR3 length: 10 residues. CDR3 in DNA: TGTGCCAGCAGTTTACCGGACGCTTTCTTT. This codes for CASSLPDAFF.

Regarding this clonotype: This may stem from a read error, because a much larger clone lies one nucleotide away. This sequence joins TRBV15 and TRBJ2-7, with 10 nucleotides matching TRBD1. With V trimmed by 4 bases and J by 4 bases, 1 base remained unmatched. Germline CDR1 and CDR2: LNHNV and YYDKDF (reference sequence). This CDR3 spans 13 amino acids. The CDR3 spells CATSKDRGYEQYF. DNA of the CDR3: TGTGCCACCAGCAAGGACAGGGGGTACGAGCAGTACTTC.

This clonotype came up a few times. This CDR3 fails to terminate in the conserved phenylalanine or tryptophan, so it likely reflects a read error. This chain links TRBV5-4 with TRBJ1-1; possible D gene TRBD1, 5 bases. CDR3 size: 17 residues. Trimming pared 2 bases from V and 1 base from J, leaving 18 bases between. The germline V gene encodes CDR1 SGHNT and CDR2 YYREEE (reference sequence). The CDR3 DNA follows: TGTGCCAGCAGCTTTGTGGTGCTTTGGCAGGGGAACACTGAAGCTTTCTCT. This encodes CASSFVVLWQGNTEAFS.

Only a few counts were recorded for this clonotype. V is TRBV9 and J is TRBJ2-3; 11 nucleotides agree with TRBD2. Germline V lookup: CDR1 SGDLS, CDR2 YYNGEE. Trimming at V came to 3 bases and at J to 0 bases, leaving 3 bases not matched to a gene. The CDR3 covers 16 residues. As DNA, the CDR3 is TGTGCCAGCAGCGGACTAGCGGGACTTAGCACAGATACGCAGTATTTT. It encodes CASSGLAGLSTDTQYF.

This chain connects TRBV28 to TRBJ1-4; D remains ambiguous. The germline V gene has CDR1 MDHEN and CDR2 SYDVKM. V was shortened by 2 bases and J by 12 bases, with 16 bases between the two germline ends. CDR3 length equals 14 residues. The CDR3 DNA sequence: TGTGCCAGCAGTTTAGCCGGCAGCGGAGCACAACTGTTTTTT. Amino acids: CASSLAGSGAQLFF.

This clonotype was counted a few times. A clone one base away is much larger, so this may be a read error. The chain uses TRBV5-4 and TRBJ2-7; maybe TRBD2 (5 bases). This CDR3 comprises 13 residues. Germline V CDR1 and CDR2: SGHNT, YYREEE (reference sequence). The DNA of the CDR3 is TGTGCCAGCAGCTTGGGTCCCGGATGGGAGCGGTACTTC. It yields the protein CASSLGPGWERYF.

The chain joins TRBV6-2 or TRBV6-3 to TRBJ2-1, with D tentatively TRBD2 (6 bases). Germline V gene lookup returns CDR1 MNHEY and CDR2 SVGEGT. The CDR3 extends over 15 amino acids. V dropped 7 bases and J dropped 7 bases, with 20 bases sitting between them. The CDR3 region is CASTLRDWGINEQFF. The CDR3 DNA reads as TGTGCCAGCACCCTCCGGGACTGGGGGATAAATGAGCAGTTCTTC.

The DNA of the CDR3 is TGCGCCAGCAGCCAAGACGGCCTAGCGGCTTCCTACAATGAGCAGTTCTTC. It codes for CASSQDGLAASYNEQFF. The chain is built from TRBV4-3 and TRBJ2-1; 7 bases are shared with TRBD2. Germline lookup yields CDR1 LGHNA and CDR2 YSLEER. The CDR3 totals 17 residues. J lost 1 base, V lost 0 bases, and 6 bases had no gene match.

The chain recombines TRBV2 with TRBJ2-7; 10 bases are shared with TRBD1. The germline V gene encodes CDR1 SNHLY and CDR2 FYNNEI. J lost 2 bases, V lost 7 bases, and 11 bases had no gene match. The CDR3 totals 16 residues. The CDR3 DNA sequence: TGTGCCAGCAAAAGAACCGGGACAGGGGCGACCTACGAGCAGTACTTC. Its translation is CASKRTGTGATYEQYF.

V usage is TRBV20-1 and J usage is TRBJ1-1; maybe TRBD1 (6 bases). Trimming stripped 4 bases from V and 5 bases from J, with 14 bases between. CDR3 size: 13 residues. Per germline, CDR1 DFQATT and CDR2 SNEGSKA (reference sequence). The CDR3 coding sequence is TGCAGTGCTAAGGGGGGCACCATTACTGAAGCTTTCTTT. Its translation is CSAKGGTITEAFF.

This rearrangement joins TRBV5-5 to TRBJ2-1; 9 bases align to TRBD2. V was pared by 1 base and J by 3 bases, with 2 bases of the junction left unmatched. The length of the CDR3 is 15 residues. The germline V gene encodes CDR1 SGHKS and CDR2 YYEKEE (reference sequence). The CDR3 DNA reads TGTGCCAGCAGCTTGATAGCGGGAGACTACAATGAGCAGTTCTTC. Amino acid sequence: CASSLIAGDYNEQFF.